These T cell receptor beta chains were read from a single sample in a study of T cell responses to AZD1222 COVID-19 vaccine. Produced via immunoSEQ multiplex PCR; TCRdb's table is partial and in-frame only. The repertoire holds more than 85,000 clones, with more than 70% as singletons. Sequences were derived from peripheral blood, sampled on day 0 of AZD1222 vaccination. These receptors were collected from an adult in good health. Each CDR3 is given with its conserved first and last residue. Fields, in order: V gene, D gene, clone size, J gene, CDR3 DNA, CDR3 protein. The D gene is left open where the match is weak. The size entry is marked missing in some rows and otherwise reads once, few, many or a size class.

TRBV4-3	.	.	TRBJ1-5	TGCGCCAGCAGCCAAGACGGGGATCAGCCCCAGCATTTT	CASSQDGDQPQHF
TRBV6-2/TRBV6-3	.	.	TRBJ1-1	TGTGCCAGCAGCATCCGTTTCGGGTGGAACACTGAAGCTTTCTTT	CASSIRFGWNTEAFF
TRBV10-3	TRBD2	.	TRBJ2-1	TGTGCCGTTGGGGGGAGGGGTTACGATGAGCAGTTCTTC	CAVGGRGYDEQFF
TRBV12-3/TRBV12-4	.	.	TRBJ2-5	TGTGCCAGCGGAAGAGAGACCCAGTACTTC	CASGRETQYF
TRBV7-9	.	few	TRBJ2-3	TGTGCCAGCAGCTTAAGCAGTACTAGCACAGATACGCAGTATTTT	CASSLSSTSTDTQYF
TRBV18	TRBD1	.	TRBJ2-4	TGTGCCAGCTCGCTTGACAGGGCCGTAAACATTCAGTACTTC	CASSLDRAVNIQYF
TRBV4-1	TRBD1	.	TRBJ1-2	TGCGCCAGCAGCCGCGGACAGGGGTCCAATGGCTACACCTTC	CASSRGQGSNGYTF
TRBV11-2	.	.	TRBJ2-7	TGTGCCAGCAGCTTAGTGGGACTCGATTCCTACGAGCAGTACTTC	CASSLVGLDSYEQYF
TRBV19	.	.	TRBJ2-1	TGTGCCAGTACCTACGGACCGACGAGGAATGAGCAGTTCTTC	CASTYGPTRNEQFF
TRBV6-5	TRBD1	.	TRBJ1-6	TGTGCCAGCAGATCAGGGGGCCCTGATTCACCCCTCCACTTT	CASRSGGPDSPLHF
TRBV6-5	.	.	TRBJ2-1	TGTGCCAGCAGTTACTCAACTCTGGGGTACAATGAGCAGTTCTTC	CASSYSTLGYNEQFF
TRBV6-2/TRBV6-3	.	.	TRBJ2-3	TGTGCCAGCAGTTACGTCAACACAGATACGCAGTATTTT	CASSYVNTDTQYF
TRBV5-4	.	.	TRBJ1-1	TGTGCCAGCAGCCTCGCGGGGCCTACTGAAGCTTTCTTT	CASSLAGPTEAFF
TRBV2	.	.	TRBJ2-3	TGTGCCAGCACCCCGACTGGTACTAGCACAGATACGCAGTATTTT	CASTPTGTSTDTQYF
TRBV9	.	.	TRBJ2-7	TGTGCCAGCAGCGTAGCCCCCGGGGCGGGGACCTACGAGCAGTACTTC	CASSVAPGAGTYEQYF
TRBV7-9	TRBD2	.	TRBJ2-1	TGTGCCAGCAGCTTAGGGGCGGGACTAGGGGGAGATGAGCAGTTCTTC	CASSLGAGLGGDEQFF